This TCR beta chain was identified in a study of memory CD4+ T cells and cytomegalovirus serostatus. Study-level background: Of the healthy Belgian adults, 9 or 10 were CMV seropositive and around 22 seronegative.

Single viable CD3+CD4+CD8-CD45RO+ cells were sorted as the memory CD4+ T cells. Data came from immunoSEQ multiplex PCR; TCRdb stores just in-frame clones and leaves some out. The data show 50,000 to 70,000 clones, around 80% seen once. Trimming cost V 1 base and J 3 bases; bases outside gene matches: 3. Looked up from germline, CDR1 is KGHSH and CDR2 is LQKENI. This CDR3 comprises 15 residues. The sequence derives from an adult in good health and CMV-seronegative. The rearrangement links TRBV18 to TRBJ2-1; 7 bases fit TRBD1. Material for sequencing was memory CD4+ T cells from blood. CDR3 sequence reads: CASSPQGARYNEQFF. In nucleotides, the CDR3 is TGTGCCAGCTCACCACAGGGGGCGCGCTACAATGAGCAGTTCTTC.